This T cell receptor beta chain is from a study of T cell responses to AZD1222 COVID-19 vaccine listed by TCRdb under 2021. Background on the whole study: A total of 240 or so trial participants underwent TCR sequencing, of whom roughly 210 had received two doses of AZD1222 and some 25 had received two doses of the MenACWY control vaccine. Enrollment into the trials was organized by age into subgroups of 18-55, 56-69 and 70-plus years, and those subgroups contained roughly 150, 30 and 60 TCR-sequenced participants, respectively. Beyond this particular receptor, the publication reports: Participants were mostly white British, with more females than males. The authors suggested clonal diversity may have been underestimated. Conclusions about previously exposed vaccinees are limited, since just a handful of AZD1222 recipients were seropositive for SARS-CoV-2 at baseline. A significant rise in spike-specific TCR breadth and depth was observed after two AZD1222 doses relative to day 0 and relative to MenACWY recipients. The 56-69-year group was small, and its depth increase did not reach significance, likely because of low power. Reportedly, almost half of the unique spike-specific TCRs recognized epitopes lying outside the regions that are mutated in the B.1.351 and B.1.1.7 variants. Vaccine-associated CD4 TCRs spanned the whole spike protein, with dominant responses in regions 160-218 and 743-854. Because no samples from the day 14 peak response were available, repertoires could be characterized only after the peak T cell response.

The CDR3 regions of human TCRbeta chains were subjected to immunosequencing. As for the authors' bioinformatics: TCRs in the repertoires were matched against a reference library of SARS-CoV-2-specific TCRs that had been generated with the MIRA antigen-specificity platform. Breadth was defined as the fraction of unique TCRs that were SARS-CoV-2-associated. Depth was defined as the fraction of total T cells that were SARS-CoV-2-associated. Using the MIRA data, each spike-specific TCR was mapped to the spike region that the TCR reacts to and placed in a CD4 or CD8 class. Log10-transformed breadth and depth values were compared by one-way ANOVA with Sidak's multiple comparisons tests. The clones in this table, taken by TCRdb from immuneACCESS, are in-frame only. Not every clone is retained; where verified, under half of the shortfall comes from an unresolved V gene, and the cause of the rest is unknown. The V and J calls and clone size are taken from that table; D and trimming were inferred from the DNA. The table for this sample lists fewer than 70,000 clones; over 60% of them were counted only once. The ten largest clonotypes hold less than 4% of the sample.

Explained via the paper, the time point label denotes: about 28 days (+/-7) after the second vaccine dose. AZD1222 recipients given second doses at about 4 weeks or at about 12 weeks were pooled, since spike-specific TCR depth and breadth were not found to differ between the two schedules. Vaccinee samples came from UK trials COV001 and COV002, including a single-blind randomized controlled phase 2/3 trial of AZD1222 (ChAdOx1 nCoV-19) in healthy adults. For TCRbeta chain sequencing, PBMC samples from trial participants were taken at day 0 and at day 28 after the second dose. This clone showed up just once. There is no known antigen for this receptor. Nothing much larger sits one base from this clone, and base qualities are not available. The CDR1 and CDR2 encoded by the germline V gene (reference sequence) are LNHDA and SQIVND. A distance of 8 bases separates the germline ends of V and J, which lose 4 bases and 4 bases respectively. Taken from cysteine to phenylalanine, the CDR3 has 14 residues. Only the CDR3 DNA stays, 42 bases, in frame from base 1.

The chain is assembled from TRBV19 and TRBJ1-6, with the D segment identity uncertain. The sequenced sample was peripheral blood, obtained 28 days after the second AZD1222 dose. The origin of this receptor is an adult who received the AZD1222 COVID-19 vaccine. CDR3 reads: CASSTRDYNSPLHF. The DNA sequence reads TGTGCCAGTAGTACCAGAGATTATAATTCACCCCTCCACTTT.